This TCR beta chain comes out of a study of blood T cell repertoires in COVID-19. Study-level information: Some COVID-19 samples were acute and others convalescent; all came from the United States, Italy and Spain. Nucleic acid was either cDNA or gDNA, and it came from T cells, B-cell-depleted T cells, or PBMCs.

The CDR3 is made up of 15 amino acids. Germline values: CDR1 MNHEY, CDR2 SVGEGT. V was pared by 6 bases and J by 1 base, with 14 bases between. This clone was recorded a few times. Original processing methods: Amplification of reference gene primers was used by the study to estimate nucleated cell counts. Only in-frame clones appear in the TCRdb table, and some are missing; sequencing was by immunoSEQ multiplex PCR. Clonal size and the V and J genes are those of that table, whereas D and trimming came from the DNA. Among about 200,000 clones listed, around four fifths were seen once. It was during active infection that Seattle patients were enrolled and then longitudinally followed.

Specimen: peripheral blood. The chain couples TRBV6-2 or TRBV6-3 to TRBJ2-3; weak D call: TRBD2 (6 bases). The receptor comes from a man in his fifties or sixties with COVID-19, enrolled during active disease. The CDR3 DNA reads TGTGCCAGCAGCCCCGGGCGGGAAGGCACAGATACGCAGTATTTT. Protein sequence: CASSPGREGTDTQYF.